The entry below describes one T cell receptor (beta chain). With 1 base clipped from V and 7 bases from J, the junction kept 5 bases outside the gene matches. Germline V gives CDR1 MNHNS, CDR2 SASEGT. CDR3 length equals 15 residues. This record belongs to a study of cytomegalovirus exposure and HLA in healthy donors. A multiplex PCR was run with 60 Vbeta primers and 13 Jbeta primers. Only in-frame clones appear in the TCRdb table, and some are missing; sequencing was by immunoSEQ multiplex PCR. The sample records around 130,000 clones, approximately 84% being singletons. The V and J genes are TRBV6-1 and TRBJ2-1, with TRBD2 matching over 9 bases. The origin of this receptor is a boy aged 2 to 9 in good health and CMV-seronegative. The specimen sequenced was PBMCs. The CDR3, as DNA: TGTGCCAGCAGTGAAGAGGCTAGCGGGGCAAATGAGCAGTTCTTC. Residues: CASSEEASGANEQFF.